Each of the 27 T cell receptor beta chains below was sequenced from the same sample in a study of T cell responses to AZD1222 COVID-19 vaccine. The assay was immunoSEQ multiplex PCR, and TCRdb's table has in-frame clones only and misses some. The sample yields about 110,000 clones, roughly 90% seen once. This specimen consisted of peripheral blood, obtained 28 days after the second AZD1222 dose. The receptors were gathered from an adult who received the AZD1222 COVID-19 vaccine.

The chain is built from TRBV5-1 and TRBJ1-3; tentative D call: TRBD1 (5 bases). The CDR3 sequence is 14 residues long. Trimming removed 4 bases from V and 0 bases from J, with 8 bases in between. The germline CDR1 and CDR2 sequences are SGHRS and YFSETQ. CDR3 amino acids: CASSPQGSGNTIYF. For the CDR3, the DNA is TGCGCCAGCAGCCCTCAGGGCTCTGGAAACACCATATATTTT.

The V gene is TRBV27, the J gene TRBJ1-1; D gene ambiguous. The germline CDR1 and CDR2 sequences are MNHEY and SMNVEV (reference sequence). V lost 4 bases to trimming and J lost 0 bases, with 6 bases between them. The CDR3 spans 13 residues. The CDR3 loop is CASSYSMNTEAFF. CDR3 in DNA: TGTGCCAGCAGTTACAGCATGAACACTGAAGCTTTCTTT.

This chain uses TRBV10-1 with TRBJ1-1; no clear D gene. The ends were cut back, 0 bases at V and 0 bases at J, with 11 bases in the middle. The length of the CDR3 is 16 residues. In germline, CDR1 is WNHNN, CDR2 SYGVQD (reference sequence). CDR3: CASSESSSVMNTEAFF. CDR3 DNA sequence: TGCGCCAGCAGTGAGTCGAGTTCAGTCATGAACACTGAAGCTTTCTTT.

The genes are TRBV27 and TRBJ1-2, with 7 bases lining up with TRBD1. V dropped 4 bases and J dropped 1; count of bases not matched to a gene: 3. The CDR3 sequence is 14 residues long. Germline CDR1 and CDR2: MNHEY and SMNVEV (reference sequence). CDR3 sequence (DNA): TGTGCCAGCAGTTCGGGACAGTTTAACTATGGCTACACCTTC. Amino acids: CASSSGQFNYGYTF.

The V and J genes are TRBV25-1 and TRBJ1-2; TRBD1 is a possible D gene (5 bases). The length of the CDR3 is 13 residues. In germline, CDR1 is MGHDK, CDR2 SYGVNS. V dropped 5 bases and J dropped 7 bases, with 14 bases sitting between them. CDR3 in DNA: TGTGCCAGCAGTTCCCGGGGGGGTTTTGGCTACACCTTC. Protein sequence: CASSSRGGFGYTF.

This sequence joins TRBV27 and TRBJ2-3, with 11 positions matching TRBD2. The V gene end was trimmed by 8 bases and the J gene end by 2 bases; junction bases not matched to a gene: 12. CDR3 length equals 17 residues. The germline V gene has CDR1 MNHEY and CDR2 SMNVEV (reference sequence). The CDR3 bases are TGTGCCAGCCGAGCGGTCACTAGCGGGGGCCTCACAGATACGCAGTATTTT. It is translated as CASRAVTSGGLTDTQYF.

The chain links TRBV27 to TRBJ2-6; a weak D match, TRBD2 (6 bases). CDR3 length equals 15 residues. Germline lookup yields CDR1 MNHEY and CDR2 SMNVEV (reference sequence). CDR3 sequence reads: CNRGNTYSGANVLTF. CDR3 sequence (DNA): TGTAACCGGGGGAATACTTACTCTGGGGCCAACGTCCTGACTTTC.

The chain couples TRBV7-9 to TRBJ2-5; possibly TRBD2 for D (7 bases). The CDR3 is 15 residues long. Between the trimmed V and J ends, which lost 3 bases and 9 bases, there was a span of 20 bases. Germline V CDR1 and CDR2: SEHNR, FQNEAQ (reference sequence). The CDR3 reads CASSLVRGGEGAQYF. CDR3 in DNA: TGTGCCAGCAGCTTGGTCAGGGGAGGGGAAGGGGCCCAGTACTTC.

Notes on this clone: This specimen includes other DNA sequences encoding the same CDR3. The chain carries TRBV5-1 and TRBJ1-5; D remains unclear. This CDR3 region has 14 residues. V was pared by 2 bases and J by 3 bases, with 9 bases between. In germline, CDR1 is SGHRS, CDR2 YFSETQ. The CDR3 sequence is CASSLDGLNQPQHF. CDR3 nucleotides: TGCGCCAGCAGCTTAGACGGTCTCAATCAGCCCCAGCATTTT.

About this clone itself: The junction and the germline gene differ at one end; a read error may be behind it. CDR3 sequence reads: CASRLGGSGNYGYTF. The DNA of the CDR3 is TGTGCCAGCAGATTAGGGGGCTCGGGTAACTATGGCTACACCTTC. This chain connects TRBV11-3 to TRBJ1-2, with 7 bases aligning to TRBD1. Germline CDR1 and CDR2: SGHNT and YENEEA. CDR3 length: 15 amino acids.

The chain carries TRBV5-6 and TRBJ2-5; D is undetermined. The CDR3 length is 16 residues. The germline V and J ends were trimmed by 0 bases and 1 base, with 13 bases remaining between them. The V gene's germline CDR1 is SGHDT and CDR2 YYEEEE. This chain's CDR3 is CASSLVRPNPQETQYF. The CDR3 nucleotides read TGTGCCAGCAGCTTGGTTCGGCCCAATCCCCAAGAGACCCAGTACTTC.

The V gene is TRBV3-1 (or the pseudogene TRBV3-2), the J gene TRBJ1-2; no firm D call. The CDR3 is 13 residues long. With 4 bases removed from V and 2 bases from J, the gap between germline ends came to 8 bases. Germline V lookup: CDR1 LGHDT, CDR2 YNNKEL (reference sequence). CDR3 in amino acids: CASSREGNYGYTF. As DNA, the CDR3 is TGTGCCAGCAGCCGAGAGGGAAACTATGGCTACACCTTC.

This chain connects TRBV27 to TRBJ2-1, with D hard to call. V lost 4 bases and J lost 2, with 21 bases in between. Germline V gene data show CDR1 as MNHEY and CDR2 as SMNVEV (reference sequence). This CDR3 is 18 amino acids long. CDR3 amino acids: CASSSPPTRTHTYNEQFF. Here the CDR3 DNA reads TGTGCCAGCAGTTCGCCTCCTACGAGGACCCACACCTACAATGAGCAGTTCTTC.

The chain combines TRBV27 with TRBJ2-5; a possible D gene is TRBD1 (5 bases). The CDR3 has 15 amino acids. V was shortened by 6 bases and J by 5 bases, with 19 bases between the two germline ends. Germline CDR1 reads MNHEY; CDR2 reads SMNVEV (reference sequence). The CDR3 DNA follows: TGTGCCAGCAGCCCCCCCCAGGGCCCTAGGGAGACCCAGTACTTC. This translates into CASSPPQGPRETQYF.

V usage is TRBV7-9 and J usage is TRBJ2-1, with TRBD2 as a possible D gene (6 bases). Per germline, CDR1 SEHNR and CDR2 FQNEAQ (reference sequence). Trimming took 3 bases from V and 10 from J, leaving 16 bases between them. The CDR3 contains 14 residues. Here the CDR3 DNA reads TGTGCCAGCAGCTTTCTCGTCGGAGGGGTGGAGCAGTTCTTC. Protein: CASSFLVGGVEQFF.

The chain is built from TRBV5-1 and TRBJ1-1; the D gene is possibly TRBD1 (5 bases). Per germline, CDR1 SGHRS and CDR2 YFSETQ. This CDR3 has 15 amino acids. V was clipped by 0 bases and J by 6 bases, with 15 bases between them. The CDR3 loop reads CASSLGINRGAEAFF. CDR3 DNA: TGCGCCAGCAGCTTGGGGATTAATAGAGGGGCTGAAGCTTTCTTT.

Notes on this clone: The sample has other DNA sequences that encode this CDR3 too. The chain's CDR3 is CASSELAGGPDTQYF. CDR3 coding DNA: TGTGCCAGCAGTGAACTAGCGGGGGGGCCAGATACGCAGTATTTT. The genes are TRBV6-1 and TRBJ2-3; 12 positions agree with TRBD2. Germline V gene data show CDR1 as MNHNS and CDR2 as SASEGT. Trimming removed 2 bases from V and 4 bases from J; junction bases left unmatched: 1. This CDR3 comprises 15 residues.

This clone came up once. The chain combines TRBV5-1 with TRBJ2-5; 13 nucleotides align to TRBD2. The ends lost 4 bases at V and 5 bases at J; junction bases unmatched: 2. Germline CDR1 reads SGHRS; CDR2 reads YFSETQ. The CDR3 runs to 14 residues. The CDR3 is CASSLGLAGETQYF. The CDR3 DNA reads TGCGCCAGCAGCCTGGGACTAGCGGGGGAGACCCAGTACTTC.

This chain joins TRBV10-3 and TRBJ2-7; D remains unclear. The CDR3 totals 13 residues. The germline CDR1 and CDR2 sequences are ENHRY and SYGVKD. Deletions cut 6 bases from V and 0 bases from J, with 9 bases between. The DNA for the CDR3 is TGTGCCATCAGAGAAGAGGCCTCCTACGAGCAGTACTTC. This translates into CAIREEASYEQYF.

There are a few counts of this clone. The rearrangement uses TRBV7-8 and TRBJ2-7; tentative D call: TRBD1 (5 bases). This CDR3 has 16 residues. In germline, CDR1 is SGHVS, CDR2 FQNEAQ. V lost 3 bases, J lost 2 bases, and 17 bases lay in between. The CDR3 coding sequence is TGTGCCAGCAGCTTTTGGTCCCTACAGGATGCCTACGAGCAGTACTTC. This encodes CASSFWSLQDAYEQYF.

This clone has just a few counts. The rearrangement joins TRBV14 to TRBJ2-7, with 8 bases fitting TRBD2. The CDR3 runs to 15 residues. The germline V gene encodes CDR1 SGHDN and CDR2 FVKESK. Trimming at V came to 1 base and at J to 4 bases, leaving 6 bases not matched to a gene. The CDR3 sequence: CASSQVTSGEYEQYF. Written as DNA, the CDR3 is TGTGCCAGCAGCCAAGTTACTAGCGGAGAATACGAGCAGTACTTC.

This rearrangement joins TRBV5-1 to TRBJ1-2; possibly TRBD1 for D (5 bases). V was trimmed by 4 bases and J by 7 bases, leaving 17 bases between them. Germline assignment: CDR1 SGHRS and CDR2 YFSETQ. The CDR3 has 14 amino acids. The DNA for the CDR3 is TGCGCCAGCAGCGGTTCATCCGGGGACGTTGGCTACACCTTC. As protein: CASSGSSGDVGYTF.

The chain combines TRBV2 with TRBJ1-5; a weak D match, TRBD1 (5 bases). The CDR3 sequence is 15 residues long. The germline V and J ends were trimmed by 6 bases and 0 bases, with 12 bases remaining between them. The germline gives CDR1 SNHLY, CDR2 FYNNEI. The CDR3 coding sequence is TGTGCCAGCAGCCCACCAGGGACTAGCAATCAGCCCCAGCATTTT. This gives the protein CASSPPGTSNQPQHF.

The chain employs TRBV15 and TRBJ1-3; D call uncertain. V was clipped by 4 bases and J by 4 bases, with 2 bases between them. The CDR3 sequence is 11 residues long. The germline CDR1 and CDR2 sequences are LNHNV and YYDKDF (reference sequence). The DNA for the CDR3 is TGTGCCACCAGCACGGGAAACACCATATATTTT. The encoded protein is CATSTGNTIYF.

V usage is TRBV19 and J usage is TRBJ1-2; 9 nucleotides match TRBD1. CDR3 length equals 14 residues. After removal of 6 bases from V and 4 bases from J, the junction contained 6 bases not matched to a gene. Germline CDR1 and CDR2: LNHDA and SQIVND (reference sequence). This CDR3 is CASSQDRGGYGYTF. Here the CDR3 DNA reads TGTGCCAGTAGCCAGGACAGGGGTGGCTATGGCTACACCTTC.

The CDR3 loop is CASSGGSYNEQFF. The CDR3 DNA is TGTGCCAGCAGTGGTGGGTCCTACAATGAGCAGTTCTTC. V usage is TRBV12-3 or TRBV12-4 and J usage is TRBJ2-1; D is ambiguous. This CDR3 region has 13 residues. Trimming shortened V by 5 bases and J by 1 base, and 6 bases separated the two germline ends.

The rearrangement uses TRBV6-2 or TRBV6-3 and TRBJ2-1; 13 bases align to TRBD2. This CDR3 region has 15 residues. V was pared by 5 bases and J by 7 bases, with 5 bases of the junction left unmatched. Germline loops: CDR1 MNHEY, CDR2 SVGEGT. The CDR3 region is CASSLLGLAGNEQFF. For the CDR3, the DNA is TGTGCCAGCAGTCTCCTGGGACTAGCGGGGAATGAGCAGTTCTTC.